The 16 T cell receptor beta chains listed next were all sequenced from one sample in a study of blood T cell repertoires in COVID-19. This table comes from immunoSEQ multiplex PCR, and its TCRdb copy is limited to in-frame clones, with some not included. The sample has some 180,000 clones, approximately 85% seen once; the top ten hold around 7.8%. Sequencing was done on a sample of peripheral blood. These receptors all come from a woman in her sixties or seventies with acute or convalescent COVID-19.

The chain employs TRBV7-2 and TRBJ1-1; D ambiguous. CDR3 size: 14 residues. Germline V gives CDR1 SGHTA, CDR2 FQGNSA. Trimming took off 3 bases at V and 1 base at J, with 9 bases between the two ends. The CDR3 loop is CASSFSSANTEAFF. Here the CDR3 DNA reads TGTGCCAGCAGCTTTAGCTCCGCGAACACTGAAGCTTTCTTT.

The V gene is TRBV6-2 or TRBV6-3, the J gene TRBJ2-7; D remains ambiguous. The germline V gene encodes CDR1 MNHEY and CDR2 SVGEGT. Trimming stripped 5 bases from V and 4 bases from J, with 9 bases between. This CDR3 is built from 12 residues. The CDR3 sequence: CASSPFRYEQYF. The CDR3 DNA is TGTGCCAGCAGTCCCTTCCGGTACGAGCAGTACTTC.

V and J are TRBV3-1 (or the pseudogene TRBV3-2) and TRBJ2-1; 11 bases match TRBD2. This CDR3 region has 18 residues. The V gene's germline CDR1 is LGHDT and CDR2 YNNKEL (reference sequence). With V trimmed by 0 bases and J by 2 bases, 6 bases remained unmatched. CDR3 in amino acids: CASSQDQASGRPYNEQFF. CDR3 sequence (DNA): TGTGCCAGCAGCCAAGATCAGGCTAGCGGGAGGCCCTACAATGAGCAGTTCTTC.

V and J are TRBV5-1 and TRBJ2-1; 7 bases match TRBD2. Germline V gene lookup returns CDR1 SGHRS and CDR2 YFSETQ. The CDR3 contains 15 residues. V was pared by 0 bases and J by 7 bases, with 7 bases of the junction left unmatched. The CDR3 sequence: CASSLALAVGNEQFF. The CDR3, as DNA: TGCGCCAGCAGCTTGGCCCTAGCGGTAGGTAATGAGCAGTTCTTC. The full variable domain, rest sourced from reference TRBV5-1 and TRBJ2-1, is KAGVTQTPRYLIKTRGQQVTLSCSPISGHRSVSWYQQTPGQGLQFLFEYFSETQRNKGNFPGRFSGRQFSNSRSEMNVSTLELGDSALYLCASSLALAVGNEQFFGPGTRLTVL.

This clone has a handful of counts. Other nucleotide sequences in the sample specify the same CDR3. This chain uses TRBV30 with TRBJ1-2; D not resolved. The germline gives CDR1 GTSNPN, CDR2 SVGIG (reference sequence). Trimming removed 0 bases at V and 6 bases at J, with 8 bases between. This CDR3 contains 12 residues. The CDR3 loop reads CAWSVLGDGYTF. The CDR3 nucleotides are TGTGCCTGGAGTGTTTTGGGAGATGGCTACACCTTC.

This clone has only a few counts. As DNA, the CDR3 is TGTGCCAGCAGCCGAGGCCCCGGGAATGAGCAGTTCTTC. This sequence encodes CASSRGPGNEQFF. The genes are TRBV9 and TRBJ2-1; D not resolved. Trimming shortened V by 4 bases and J by 7 bases, and 12 bases separated the two germline ends. The CDR3 length is 13 residues. In germline, CDR1 is SGDLS, CDR2 YYNGEE.

The gene calls are TRBV6-5 and TRBJ2-7, with 7 bases lining up with TRBD2. Germline CDR1 MNHEY, CDR2 SVGAGI. V shed 5 bases and J 4 bases; nucleotides not matched to a gene: 11. The CDR3 totals 15 residues. The CDR3 region has the DNA TGTGCCAGCAGTCCCCATCGACTAGCAGATTACGAGCAGTACGTC. Its protein is CASSPHRLADYEQYV.

Notes on this clone: This specimen includes other DNA sequences encoding the same CDR3. J is TRBJ1-1 and V is TRBV28; possibly TRBD1 for D (5 bases). The CDR3 length is 15 residues. Germline CDR1 is MDHEN and CDR2 is SYDVKM. V lost 6 bases to trimming and J lost 0 bases, with 14 bases between them. This chain's CDR3 is CASSPGGGLNTEAFF. CDR3 DNA: TGTGCCAGCAGCCCCGGGGGGGGTTTGAACACTGAAGCTTTCTTT.

V and J are TRBV5-6 and TRBJ2-5; D perhaps matches TRBD2 (5 bases). Trimming stripped 4 bases from V and 2 bases from J, with 15 bases between. This CDR3 has 15 residues. The V gene's germline CDR1 is SGHDT and CDR2 YYEEEE. CDR3 bases: TGTGCCAGCAGCATACGGGGTTCCAAACAAGAGACCCAGTACTTC. Its translation is CASSIRGSKQETQYF.

DNA of the CDR3: TGTGCCAGCAGTGACAACCCTAGCGGTGGGGAGACCCAGTACTTC. The encoded protein is CASSDNPSGGETQYF. The V and J genes are TRBV2 and TRBJ2-5; TRBD2 matches 7 bases. The V gene end was trimmed by 3 bases and the J gene end by 5 bases; junction bases not matched to a gene: 9. This CDR3 has 15 residues. CDR1 is SNHLY, CDR2 FYNNEI, per germline.

The V and J genes are TRBV7-2 and TRBJ2-3; the match to TRBD2 covers 8 bases. The CDR3 loop spans 14 amino acids. Per the germline V gene, CDR1 is SGHTA and CDR2 is FQGNSA. J lost 5 bases, V lost 3 bases, and 4 bases had no gene match. The DNA for the CDR3 is TGTGCCAGCAGCTTTAGCGGGACACGAGATACGCAGTATTTT. Residues: CASSFSGTRDTQYF.

In its sample, this clone was seen a few times. The J gene is TRBJ1-2, the V gene TRBV10-3; TRBD1 might be the D (5 bases). The CDR3 consists of 12 residues. Per the germline V gene, CDR1 is ENHRY and CDR2 is SYGVKD. The germline V and J ends were trimmed by 10 bases and 7 bases, with 16 bases remaining between them. DNA of the CDR3: TGTGCCACCTCCGATCAGGGTAGTGGCTACACCTTC. As protein: CATSDQGSGYTF.

The chain uses TRBV5-4 and TRBJ2-7; no firm D call. Trimming removed 3 bases from V and 1 base from J, with 11 bases in between. Germline V lookup: CDR1 SGHNT, CDR2 YYREEE (reference sequence). The CDR3 has 14 amino acids. The CDR3 region has the DNA TGTGCCAGCAGCTCTCAGACACATTCCTACGAGCAGTACTTC. This sequence encodes CASSSQTHSYEQYF.

The chain couples TRBV14 to TRBJ2-2; TRBD2 matches 9 bases. This CDR3 is built from 19 residues. Germline trimming cut 2 bases from V and 2 bases from J; bases unmatched to any gene: 12. CDR1 is SGHDN, CDR2 FVKESK, per germline. The CDR3 protein is CASSQLAGHVLGNTGELFF. The CDR3 DNA reads TGTGCCAGCAGCCAACTAGCGGGACACGTCTTAGGAAACACCGGGGAGCTGTTTTTT.

This clone was detected once. This chain joins TRBV3-1 (or the pseudogene TRBV3-2) and TRBJ2-1; 9 nucleotides match TRBD2. Germline V gene data show CDR1 as LGHDT and CDR2 as YNNKEL (reference sequence). The ends lost 1 base at V and 14 bases at J; junction bases unmatched: 12. The CDR3 contains 15 residues. This CDR3 reads CASSQGGISGSSKFF. The CDR3 DNA sequence: TGTGCCAGCAGCCAAGGTGGGATTAGCGGGAGTAGTAAGTTCTTC.

In this sample, this clone turned up once. The CDR3, as DNA: TGTGCCAGCAGTGGGCAGGGGAATTCACCCCTCCACTTT. It codes for CASSGQGNSPLHF. The chain couples TRBV7-3 to TRBJ1-6; tentatively, D is TRBD1 (6 bases). Germline V gene lookup returns CDR1 SGHTA and CDR2 FQGTGA. CDR3 length equals 13 residues. Between the trimmed V and J ends, which lost 6 bases and 7 bases, there was a span of 10 bases. The complete variable domain, with remaining parts taken from reference TRBV7-3 and TRBJ1-6, reads GAGVSQTPSNKVTEKGKYVELRCDPISGHTALYWYRQSLGQGPEFLIYFQGTGAADDSGLPNDRFFAVRPEGSVSTLKIQRTERGDSAVYLCASSGQGNSPLHFGNGTRLTVT.